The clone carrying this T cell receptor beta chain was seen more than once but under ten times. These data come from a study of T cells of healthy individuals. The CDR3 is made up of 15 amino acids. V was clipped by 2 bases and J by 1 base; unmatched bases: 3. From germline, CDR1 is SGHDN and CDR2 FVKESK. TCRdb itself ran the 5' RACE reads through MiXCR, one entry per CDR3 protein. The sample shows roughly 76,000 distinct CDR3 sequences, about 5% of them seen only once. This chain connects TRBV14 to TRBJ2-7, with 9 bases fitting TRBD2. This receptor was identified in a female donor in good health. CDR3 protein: CASSQPSGGSYEQYF. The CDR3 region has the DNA TGTGCCAGCAGCCAACCGAGCGGGGGGTCCTACGAGCAGTACTTC.